This T cell receptor (beta chain) came from a study of shared clonotypes between healthy human individuals. Across the study: Per donor, CD8 memory used one plate, CD8 naive used two, CD4 memory used three and CD4 naive used three. Notes on the study in general: Relative to clonotypes present in all four donors, those not shared had lower generation probabilities. Sharing across four donors was highest in naive CD4 (around 5%) and lowest in memory CD8 (about 0.4%).

In germline, CDR1 is SGHRS, CDR2 YFSETQ. This CDR3 contains 17 residues. V dropped 2 bases and J dropped 8; count of bases not matched to a gene: 9. As concerns this clone: The antigen remains unidentified.

Methods used by the authors: Junction-only immunoSEQ sequences carried no quality scores, so filtering differed. Measured with immunoSEQ multiplex PCR; TCRdb has only the in-frame clones, and not every one. The V and J calls and clone size were taken over from that table, and D and trimming were inferred from the DNA. Among a few million clones, 92% were seen once, and the ten largest hold 0.3% to 0.4%. This receptor was identified in a man between 18 and 29 years old in good health. Some clones in this sample may be carry-over from other donors' samples. The chain is built from TRBV5-1 and TRBJ2-1; 14 nucleotides agree with TRBD2. The sample was naive CD4+ T cells from PBMCs. Sample subset: CD45RA+ positively selected. The CDR3 nucleotides read TGCGCCAGCAGCTTTGGGACTAGCGGGAGAACTGGCGATGAGCAGTTCTTC. Its protein is CASSFGTSGRTGDEQFF.